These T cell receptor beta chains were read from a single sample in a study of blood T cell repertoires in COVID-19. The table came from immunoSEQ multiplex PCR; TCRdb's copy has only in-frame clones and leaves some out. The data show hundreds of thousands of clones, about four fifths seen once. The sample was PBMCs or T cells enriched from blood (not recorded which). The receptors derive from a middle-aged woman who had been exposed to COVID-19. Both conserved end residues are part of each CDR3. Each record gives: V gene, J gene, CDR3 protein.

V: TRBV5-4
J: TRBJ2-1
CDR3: CASSNGDRSSYNEQFF

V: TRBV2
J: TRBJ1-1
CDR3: CASSVRGGTEAFF

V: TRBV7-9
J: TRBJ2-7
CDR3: CASSLGAGGYNEQYF

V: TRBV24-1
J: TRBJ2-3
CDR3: CATSDSGGLSDTQYF

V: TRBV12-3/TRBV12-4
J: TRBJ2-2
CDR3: CASRQGDTGELFF

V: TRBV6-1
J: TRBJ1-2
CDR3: CASSEAFRRTRPLGYTF

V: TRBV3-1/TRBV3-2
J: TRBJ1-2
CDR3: CASSPRDSVWGYTF

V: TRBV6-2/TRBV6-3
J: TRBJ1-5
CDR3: CASSYLGPGTGGEWPQHF

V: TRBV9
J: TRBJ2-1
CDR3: CASSVVGGLSYNEQFF

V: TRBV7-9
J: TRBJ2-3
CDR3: CASSSPTRDTQYF

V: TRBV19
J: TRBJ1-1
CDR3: CASSTGGRGGTEAFF

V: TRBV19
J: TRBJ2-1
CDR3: CASKNLAGDYNEQFF

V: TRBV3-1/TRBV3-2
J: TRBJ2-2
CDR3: CASSQGALGTGELFF

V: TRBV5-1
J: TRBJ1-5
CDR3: CASSSGQGPDQPQHF

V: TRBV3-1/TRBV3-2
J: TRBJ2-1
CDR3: CASSLPGLANPSYNEQFF

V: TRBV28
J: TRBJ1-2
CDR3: CASSPGGPGQGPYNYGYTF

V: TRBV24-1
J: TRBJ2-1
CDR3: CATSDSGLGVMYEQFF

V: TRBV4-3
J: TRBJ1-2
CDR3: CASSQVPREGNYGYTF

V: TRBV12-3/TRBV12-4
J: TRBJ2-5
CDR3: CASSLLGVTQYF

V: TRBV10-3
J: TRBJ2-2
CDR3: CAISHRGDTGELFF

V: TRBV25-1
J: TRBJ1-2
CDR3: CASSPGEGSSRYGYTF

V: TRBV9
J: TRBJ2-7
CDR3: CASSVRDTAYEQYF

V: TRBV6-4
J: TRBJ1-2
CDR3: CASSDSGGGYTF

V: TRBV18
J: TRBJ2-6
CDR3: CASSPQTGGGGANVLTF

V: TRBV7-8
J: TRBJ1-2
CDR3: CASSRLRGTEGPGYTF

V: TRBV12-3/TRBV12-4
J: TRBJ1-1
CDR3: CASSLGRNTEAFF

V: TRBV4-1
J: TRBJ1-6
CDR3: CASSQDDTSPLHF

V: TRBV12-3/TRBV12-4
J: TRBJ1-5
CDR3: CASRLTGDQPQHF

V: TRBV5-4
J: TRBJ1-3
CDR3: CASSRQQGGGRYSGNTIYF

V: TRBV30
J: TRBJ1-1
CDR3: CAWSTGMNTEAFF

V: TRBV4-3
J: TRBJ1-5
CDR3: CASSHGQLNQPQHF

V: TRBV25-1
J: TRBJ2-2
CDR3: CASSESTDSYTGELFF

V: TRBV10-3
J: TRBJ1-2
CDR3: CAITGDGSTGYTF

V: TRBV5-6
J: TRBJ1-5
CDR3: CASSMGQGAPSNQPQHF

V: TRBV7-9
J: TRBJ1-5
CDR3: CASSFHQGADNQPQHF

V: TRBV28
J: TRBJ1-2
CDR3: CASSAAGRDGYTF